This TCR beta chain was recovered during a study of blood T cell repertoires in COVID-19 (dated by TCRdb to about 2020). Describing the broader study: The collaborator samples originated in the United States, Italy and Spain and spanned the acute and convalescent phases of COVID-19. The prospective study material was composed of cDNA or gDNA derived from T cells, B-cell-depleted T cells, or PBMCs. The dataset comprised deeply sampled blood TCRbeta repertoires from subjects exposed to, actively infected with, or recovered from COVID-19. A freely available public database, intended as a resource for researchers studying the immune response to SARS-CoV-2, is where the repertoires were released. Samples were obtained from the ongoing ImmuneRACE study (first 160 participants) and from 950 to 1,500 subjects provided by 6 global collaborators. Sample metadata almost always included a de-identified subject ID, COVID-19 status, age in years and sex. HLA class I and class II types, where available, came from metadata supplied by the sample provider rather than from assay-based typing.

The CDR3 contains 16 residues, cysteine and phenylalanine counted. Only the CDR3 region is kept as DNA, spanning 48 bases read in frame from base 1. According to the germline V gene, CDR1 reads LGHNA and CDR2 reads YNFKEQ. Unmatched junction bases come to 11, with V trimmed by 4 bases and J by 7 bases. On the study overall, not on this receptor specifically: How much clinical and demographic metadata was included differed by source and by participant, and the metadata was provided uncurated.

Concerning this clone: No antigen is known for it. Base qualities are not provided; no much larger clone lies one nucleotide away.

The collaborating institutions used their own protocols to collect whole blood in K2EDTA tubes. For TCRbeta analysis, collaborator samples were shipped as frozen whole blood, as isolated PBMCs, or as DNA extracted from either sample type. The immunoSEQ Assay, a bias-controlled multiplex PCR, was used to amplify TCRbeta CDR3 regions from genomic DNA. From the authors' description of their analysis: Nucleated cell counts per sample were estimated from amplification of reference gene primers within the assay. To quantify the absolute abundance of each unique TCRbeta CDR3 rearrangement, sequence reads were collapsed and filtered. For each sample, productive Simpson clonality was calculated as the square root of Simpson's diversity index over productive rearrangements. In its TCRdb copy, this immuneACCESS table keeps in-frame sequences only and misses some clones. Where compared with another copy, unresolved V genes explain less than half of these, and the others have no known cause. The V and J calls and clone size come from that table; D and trimming were worked out from the DNA. The sample has over 200,000 clones on record, 70% to 90% of them singletons. 0.7% of the sample is taken by the ten largest.

This TCR was recovered from a human donor in a cohort sampled during active COVID-19. In this chain, TRBV4-2 is recombined with TRBJ2-1; 9 nucleotides in the junction match TRBD2. Material for sequencing was peripheral blood. The DNA sequence is as follows: TGTGCCAGCAGCCCGCTTATAGCGGGAGAGGATAATGAGCAGTTCTTC. This is translated as CASSPLIAGEDNEQFF.